This T cell receptor beta chain was profiled in a study of blood T cell repertoires in COVID-19. The CDR3 spans 15 residues. Unmatched junction bases numbered 9, after V lost 6 bases and J lost 3 bases. CDR1 SQVTM and CDR2 ANQGSEA come from the germline V gene. Methods used by the authors: Amplification from reference gene primers served as the basis for estimated nucleated cell counts. Assay: immunoSEQ multiplex PCR; the TCRdb copy retains only in-frame clones and omits some. V, J and clone size were drawn from that table, and D and trimming were deduced from the DNA. The profile shows about 82,000 clones, around 82% of them singletons.

The sample comprised peripheral blood. The V call is TRBV29-1, the J call TRBJ1-2; TRBD1 matches at 11 bases. The TCR originated in a woman aged 60-75 years with acute or convalescent COVID-19. CDR3 nucleotide sequence: TGCAGCGTCCCCGGGACAGGGGGTTTCTACTATGGCTACACCTTC. This translates into CSVPGTGGFYYGYTF.